This TCR beta chain was identified during a study of cytomegalovirus exposure and HLA in healthy donors. Per germline, CDR1 SGHVS and CDR2 FNYEAQ. The CDR3 contains 14 residues. V dropped 2 bases and J dropped 6 bases, with 13 bases sitting between them. Sequencing was performed with immunoSEQ multiplex PCR; in TCRdb, only in-frame clones are kept and a portion is missing. Of 130,000 to 150,000 clones listed, approximately 90% were seen once; the top ten hold 4.5% to 5.5%. The sequencing input was PBMCs. The clonotype comes from a man between 18 and 29 years old in good health and CMV-seropositive. The V and J genes are TRBV7-6 and TRBJ1-1; TRBD1 might be the D (5 bases). As DNA, the CDR3 is TGTGCCAGCAGCTTACTGGGGCTGAATCCTGAAGCTTTCTTT. Protein product: CASSLLGLNPEAFF. Full variable domain (missing parts from reference TRBV7-6 and TRBJ1-1): GAGVSQSPRYKVTKRGQDVALRCDPISGHVSLYWYRQALGQGPEFLTYFNYEAQQDKSGLPNDRFSAERPEGSISTLTIQRTEQRDSAMYRCASSLLGLNPEAFFGQGTRLTVV.